This entry lists 10 T cell receptor beta chains sequenced from one sample in a study of blood T cell repertoires in COVID-19. Clones were sequenced by immunoSEQ multiplex PCR, and TCRdb holds only the in-frame ones, with some missing. This sample has over 350,000 clones, with roughly 91% found just once. What was sequenced was peripheral blood. The source is a woman in her twenties or thirties with acute or convalescent COVID-19.

The chain employs TRBV30 and TRBJ2-7, with D unclear. Germline V gene sequence: CDR1 GTSNPN, CDR2 SVGIG (reference sequence). The length of the CDR3 is 14 residues. With 0 bases removed from V and 1 base from J, the gap between germline ends came to 10 bases. The CDR3 region has the DNA TGTGCCTGGAGTGTACGAACCGGGTCCTACGAGCAGTACTTC. It yields the protein CAWSVRTGSYEQYF.

Points on this clone: This sample also contains other DNA sequences that code for the same CDR3. The chain carries TRBV29-1 and TRBJ2-5; 7 nucleotides match TRBD1. Germline V gives CDR1 SQVTM, CDR2 ANQGSEA. J lost 4 bases, V lost 5 bases, and 4 bases had no gene match. The CDR3 consists of 12 residues. The CDR3 DNA sequence: TGCAGCGTTAGGACAGGAGCAGAGACCCAGTACTTC. Amino acids: CSVRTGAETQYF.

V usage is TRBV7-8 and J usage is TRBJ1-6; D is perhaps TRBD1 (5 bases). Per germline, CDR1 SGHVS and CDR2 FQNEAQ. With 2 bases removed from V and 6 bases from J, the gap between germline ends came to 11 bases. The CDR3 has 15 residues. For the CDR3, the DNA is TGTGCCAGCAGCTTAAGTTCCGGGGGTAATTCACCCCTCCACTTT. As protein: CASSLSSGGNSPLHF.

This chain connects TRBV4-1 to TRBJ2-5; perhaps TRBD2 as D (7 bases). Germline loops: CDR1 MGHRA, CDR2 YSYEKL. The CDR3 consists of 15 residues. The V and J ends lost 0 bases and 7 bases respectively, with 15 bases between them. The CDR3 coding sequence is TGCGCCAGCAGCCAAGATGCGGGGGCGCGGGTGACCCAGTACTTC. Its translation: CASSQDAGARVTQYF.

The chain is built from TRBV29-1 and TRBJ1-1, with unresolved D. From germline, CDR1 is SQVTM and CDR2 ANQGSEA. Trimming took 6 bases from V and 0 from J, leaving 11 bases between them. CDR3 length equals 13 residues. The CDR3 protein is CSVELRMNTEAFF. In nucleotides, the CDR3 is TGCAGCGTGGAGTTACGGATGAACACTGAAGCTTTCTTT.

This chain connects TRBV3-1 (or the pseudogene TRBV3-2) to TRBJ2-7; 11 nucleotides align to TRBD2. Germline CDR1 LGHDT, CDR2 YNNKEL (reference sequence). The CDR3 has 16 amino acids. The V segment lost 4 bases and the J segment 1 base; nucleotides outside the gene matches: 6. For the CDR3, the DNA is TGTGCCAGCAGCCCACCGGGACTAGCGGTGTCCTACGAGCAGTACTTC. Translated, it gives CASSPPGLAVSYEQYF.

The gene calls are TRBV9 and TRBJ2-2, with a weak D call TRBD1 (5 bases). The CDR3 is made up of 17 amino acids. The V end was cut by 0 bases, the J end by 3 bases, with 15 bases between. CDR1 and CDR2 (germline): SGDLS, YYNGEE. The CDR3 reads CASSVGGVQLHTGELFF. The CDR3 region has the DNA TGTGCCAGCAGCGTAGGGGGCGTCCAACTACACACCGGGGAGCTGTTTTTT.

This chain connects TRBV4-1 to TRBJ1-6, with no clear D. The CDR3 has 12 residues. V lost 2 bases, J lost 10 bases, and 6 bases lay in between. Germline CDR1 MGHRA, CDR2 YSYEKL. The CDR3 DNA reads as TGCGCCAGCAGCCAACCCCTCTCACCCCTCCACTTT. Translation: CASSQPLSPLHF.

This chain uses TRBV5-1 with TRBJ2-1; no definite D call. This CDR3 contains 14 residues. V shed 1 base and J shed 6 bases, with 11 bases lying between them. Germline CDR1 reads SGHRS; CDR2 reads YFSETQ. Here the CDR3 DNA reads TGCGCCAGCAGCTTGTATCCGGGTACCAATGAGCAGTTCTTC. Encoded protein: CASSLYPGTNEQFF.

The chain has TRBV19 and TRBJ2-3; D may be TRBD2 (5 bases). V lost 1 base and J lost 5, with 10 bases in between. Germline CDR1 and CDR2: LNHDA and SQIVND (reference sequence). This CDR3 contains 14 residues. The CDR3: CASSIVRSGDTQYF. The CDR3 region has the DNA TGTGCCAGTAGTATAGTCCGGAGCGGAGATACGCAGTATTTT.